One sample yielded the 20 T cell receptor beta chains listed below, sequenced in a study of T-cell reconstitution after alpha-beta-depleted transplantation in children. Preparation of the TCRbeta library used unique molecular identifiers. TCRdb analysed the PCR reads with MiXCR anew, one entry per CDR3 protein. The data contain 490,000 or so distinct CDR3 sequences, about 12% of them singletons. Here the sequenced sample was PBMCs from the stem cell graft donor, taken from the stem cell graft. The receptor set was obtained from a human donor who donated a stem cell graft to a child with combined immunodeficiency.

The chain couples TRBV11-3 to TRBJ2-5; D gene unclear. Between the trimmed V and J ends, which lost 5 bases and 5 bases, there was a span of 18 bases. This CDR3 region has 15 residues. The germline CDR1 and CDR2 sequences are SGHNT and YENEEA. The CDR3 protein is CASSPPKSRFETQYF. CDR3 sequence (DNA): TGTGCCAGCAGCCCTCCGAAGAGTAGATTCGAGACCCAGTACTTC.

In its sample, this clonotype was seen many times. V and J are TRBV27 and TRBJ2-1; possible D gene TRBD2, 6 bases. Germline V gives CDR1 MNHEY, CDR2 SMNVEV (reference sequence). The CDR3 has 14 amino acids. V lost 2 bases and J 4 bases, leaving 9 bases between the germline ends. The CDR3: CASSLGLAYNEQFF. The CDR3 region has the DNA TGTGCCAGCAGTTTAGGGCTAGCGTACAATGAGCAGTTCTTC.

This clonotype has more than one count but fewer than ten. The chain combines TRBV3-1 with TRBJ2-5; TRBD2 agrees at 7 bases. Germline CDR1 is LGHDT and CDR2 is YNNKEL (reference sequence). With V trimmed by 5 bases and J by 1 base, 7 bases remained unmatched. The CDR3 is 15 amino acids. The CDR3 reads CASSFKTGGQETQYF. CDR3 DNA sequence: TGTGCCAGCAGCTTCAAAACGGGGGGCCAAGAGACCCAGTACTTC.

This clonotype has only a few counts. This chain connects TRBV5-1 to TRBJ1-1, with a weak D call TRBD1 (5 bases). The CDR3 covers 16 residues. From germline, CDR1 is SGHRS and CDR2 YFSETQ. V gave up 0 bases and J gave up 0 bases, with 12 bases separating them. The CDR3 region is CASSLAGAPMNTEAFF. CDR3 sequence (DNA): TGCGCCAGCAGCTTGGCCGGGGCCCCAATGAACACTGAAGCTTTCTTT. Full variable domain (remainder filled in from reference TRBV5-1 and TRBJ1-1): KAGVTQTPRYLIKTRGQQVTLSCSPISGHRSVSWYQQTPGQGLQFLFEYFSETQRNKGNFPGRFSGRQFSNSRSEMNVSTLELGDSALYLCASSLAGAPMNTEAFFGQGTRLTVV.

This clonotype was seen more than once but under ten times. The CDR3, as DNA: TGTGCCAGCAGCTTGGGGCCGGTGGGGATGGAGACCCAGTACTTC. Encoded protein: CASSLGPVGMETQYF. The rearrangement links TRBV5-5 to TRBJ2-5; D is unresolved. CDR1 is SGHKS and CDR2 is YYEKEE in the germline V gene (reference sequence). Trimming stripped 0 bases from V and 5 bases from J, with 14 bases between. This CDR3 is built from 15 residues. Combining the CDR3 with reference TRBV5-5 and TRBJ2-5 gives the whole variable domain DAGVTQSPTHLIKTRGQQVTLRCSPISGHKSVSWYQQVLGQGPQFIFQYYEKEERGRGNFPDRFSARQFPNYSSELNVNALLLGDSALYLCASSLGPVGMETQYFGPGTRLLVL.

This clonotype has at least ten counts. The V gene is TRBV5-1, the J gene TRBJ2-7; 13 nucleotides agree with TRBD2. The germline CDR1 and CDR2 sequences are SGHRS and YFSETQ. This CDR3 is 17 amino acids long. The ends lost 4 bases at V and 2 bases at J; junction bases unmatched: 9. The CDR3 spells CASSLFPLAGGPYEQYF. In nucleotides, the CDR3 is TGCGCCAGCAGCCTCTTTCCACTAGCGGGGGGGCCCTACGAGCAGTACTTC.

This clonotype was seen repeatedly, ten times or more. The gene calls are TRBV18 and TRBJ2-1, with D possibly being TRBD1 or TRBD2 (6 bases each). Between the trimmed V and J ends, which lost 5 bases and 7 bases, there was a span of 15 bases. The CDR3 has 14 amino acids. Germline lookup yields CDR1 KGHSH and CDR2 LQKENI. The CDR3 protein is CASSSNRDSNEQFF. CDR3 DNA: TGTGCCAGCTCATCCAACAGGGACTCGAATGAGCAGTTCTTC. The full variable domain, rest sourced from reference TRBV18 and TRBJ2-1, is NAGVMQNPRHLVRRRGQEARLRCSPMKGHSHVYWYRQLPEEGLKFMVYLQKENIIDESGMPKERFSAEFPKEGPSILRIQQVVRGDSAAYFCASSSNRDSNEQFFGPGTRLTVL.

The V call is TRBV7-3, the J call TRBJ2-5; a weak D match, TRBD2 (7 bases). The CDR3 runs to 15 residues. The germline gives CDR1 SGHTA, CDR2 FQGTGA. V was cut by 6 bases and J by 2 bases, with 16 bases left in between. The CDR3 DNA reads TGTGCCAGCAGTTCCGGGGGGCTAGGTCAAGAGACCCAGTACTTC. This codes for CASSSGGLGQETQYF.

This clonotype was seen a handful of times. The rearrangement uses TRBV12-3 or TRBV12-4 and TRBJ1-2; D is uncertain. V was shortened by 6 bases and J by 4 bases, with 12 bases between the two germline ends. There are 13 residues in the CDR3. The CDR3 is CASSPPGVYGYTF. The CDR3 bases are TGTGCCAGCAGCCCACCCGGGGTCTATGGCTACACCTTC.

The CDR3 loop reads CSARSGISSDTQMDTQYF. CDR3 nucleotides: TGCAGTGCTAGATCGGGGATATCTAGCGATACACAGATGGATACGCAGTATTTT. The chain joins TRBV20-1 to TRBJ2-3; TRBD2 is a possible D gene (6 bases). The germline V gene encodes CDR1 DFQATT and CDR2 SNEGSKA (reference sequence). V lost 2 bases and J lost 6, with 27 bases in between. CDR3 size: 18 residues.

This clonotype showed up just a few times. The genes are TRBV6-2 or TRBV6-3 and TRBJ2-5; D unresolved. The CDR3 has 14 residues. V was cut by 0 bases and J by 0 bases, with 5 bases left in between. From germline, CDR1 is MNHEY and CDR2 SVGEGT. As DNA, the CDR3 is TGTGCCAGCAGTTACTCTATACACCAAGAGACCCAGTACTTC. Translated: CASSYSIHQETQYF.

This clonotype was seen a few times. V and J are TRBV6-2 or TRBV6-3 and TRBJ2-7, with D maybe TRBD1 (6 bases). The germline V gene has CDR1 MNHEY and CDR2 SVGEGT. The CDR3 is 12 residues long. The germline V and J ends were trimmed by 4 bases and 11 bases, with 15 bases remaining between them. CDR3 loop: CASSFTTGRKYF. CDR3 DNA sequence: TGTGCCAGCAGTTTCACTACAGGGAGAAAGTACTTC.

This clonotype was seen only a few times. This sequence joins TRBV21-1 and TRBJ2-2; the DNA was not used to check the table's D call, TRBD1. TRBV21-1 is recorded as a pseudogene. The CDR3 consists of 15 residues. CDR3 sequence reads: CASSNRDRVTGELFF. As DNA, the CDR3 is TGTGCCAGCAGCAACCGGGACAGGGTCACCGGGGAGCTGTTTTTT.

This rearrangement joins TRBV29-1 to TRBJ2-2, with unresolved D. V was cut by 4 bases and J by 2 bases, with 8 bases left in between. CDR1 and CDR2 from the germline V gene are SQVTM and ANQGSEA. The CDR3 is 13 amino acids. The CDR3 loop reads CSVGWRNTGELFF. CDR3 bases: TGCAGCGTTGGTTGGAGAAACACCGGGGAGCTGTTTTTT.

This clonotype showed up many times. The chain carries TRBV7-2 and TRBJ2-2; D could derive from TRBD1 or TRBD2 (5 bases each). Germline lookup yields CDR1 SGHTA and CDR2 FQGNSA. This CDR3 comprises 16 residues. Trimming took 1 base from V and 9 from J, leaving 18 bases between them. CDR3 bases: TGTGCCAGCAGCTTAGGGGGCGCCGGGATTACGCGGGAGCTGTTTTTT. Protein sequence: CASSLGGAGITRELFF.

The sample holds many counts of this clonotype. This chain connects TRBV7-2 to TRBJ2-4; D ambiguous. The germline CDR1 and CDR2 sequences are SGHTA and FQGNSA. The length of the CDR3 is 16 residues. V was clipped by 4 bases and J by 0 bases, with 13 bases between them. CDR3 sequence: CASSSSSLLAKNIQYF. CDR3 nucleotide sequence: TGTGCCAGCAGCTCCAGTAGTCTTCTAGCCAAAAACATTCAGTACTTC.

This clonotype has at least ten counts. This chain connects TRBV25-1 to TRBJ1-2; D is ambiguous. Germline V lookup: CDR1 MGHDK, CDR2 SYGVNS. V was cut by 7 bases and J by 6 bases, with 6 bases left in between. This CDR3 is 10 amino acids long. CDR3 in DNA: TGTGCCAGCAAGGAAGATGGCTACACCTTC. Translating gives CASKEDGYTF.

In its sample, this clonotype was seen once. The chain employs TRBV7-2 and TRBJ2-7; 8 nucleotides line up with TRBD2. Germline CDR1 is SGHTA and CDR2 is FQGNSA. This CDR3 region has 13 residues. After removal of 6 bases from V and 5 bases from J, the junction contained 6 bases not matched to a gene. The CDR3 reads CASRMGLGDEQYF. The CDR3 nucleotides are TGTGCCAGCAGGATGGGACTAGGAGACGAGCAGTACTTC.

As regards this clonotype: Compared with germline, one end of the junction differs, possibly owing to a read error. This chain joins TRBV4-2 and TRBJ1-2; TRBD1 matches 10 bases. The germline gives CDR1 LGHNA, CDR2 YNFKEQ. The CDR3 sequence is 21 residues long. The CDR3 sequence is CASSEDKMGTGVLGANYGYTF. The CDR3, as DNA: TGTGCCAGCAGCGAAGACAAGATGGGGACAGGGGTTCTTGGTGCTAACTATGGCTACACCTTC.

CDR3 bases: TGTGCCAGCAGTGAAGCCCGGCGAGACACTGAAGCTTTCTTT. It encodes CASSEARRDTEAFF. The V and J genes are TRBV6-1 and TRBJ1-1; no clear D. The CDR3 spans 14 residues. V lost 0 bases and J 3 bases, leaving 8 bases between the germline ends. Germline CDR1 is MNHNS and CDR2 is SASEGT.